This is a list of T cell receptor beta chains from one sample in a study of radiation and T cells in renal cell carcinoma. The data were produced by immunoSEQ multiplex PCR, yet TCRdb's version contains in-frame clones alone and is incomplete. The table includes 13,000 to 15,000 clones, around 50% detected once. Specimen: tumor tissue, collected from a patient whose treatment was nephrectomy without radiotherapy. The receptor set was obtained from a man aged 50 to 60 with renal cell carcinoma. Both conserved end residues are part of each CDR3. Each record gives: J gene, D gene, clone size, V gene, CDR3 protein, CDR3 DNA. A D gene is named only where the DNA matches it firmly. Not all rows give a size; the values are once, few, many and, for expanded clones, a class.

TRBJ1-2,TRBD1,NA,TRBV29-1,CSVQGQGSGGYTF,TGCAGCGTACAGGGACAGGGCTCGGGCGGCTACACCTTC
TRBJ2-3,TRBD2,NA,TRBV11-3,CASSSGTSGRTDTQYF,TGTGCCAGCAGCTCGGGAACTAGCGGACGCACAGATACGCAGTATTTT
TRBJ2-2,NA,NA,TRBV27,CASGPLGSAGELFF,TGTGCCAGCGGCCCCCTTGGCTCGGCCGGGGAGCTGTTTTTT
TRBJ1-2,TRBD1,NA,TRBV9,CASSVGRTRTGYGYTF,TGTGCCAGCAGCGTAGGTCGGACACGGACAGGCTATGGCTACACCTTC
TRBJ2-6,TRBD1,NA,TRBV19,CASSRQGARQWSGANVLTF,TGTGCCAGTAGTAGACAGGGGGCGCGTCAGTGGTCTGGGGCCAACGTCCTGACTTTC
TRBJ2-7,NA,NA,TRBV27,CASSGTDYEQYF,TGTGCCAGCAGCGGTACCGACTACGAGCAGTACTTC
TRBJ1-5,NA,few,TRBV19,CASSIDRGNQPQHF,TGTGCCAGTAGTATAGATCGGGGTAATCAGCCCCAGCATTTT
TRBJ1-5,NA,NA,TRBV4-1,CASSQAISAGSNQPQHF,TGCGCCAGCAGCCAAGCAATATCGGCAGGCAGCAATCAGCCCCAGCATTTT
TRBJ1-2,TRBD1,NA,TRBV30,CAWSVPDRGRYGYTF,TGTGCCTGGAGTGTACCCGACAGGGGGAGGTATGGCTACACCTTC
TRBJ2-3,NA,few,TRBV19,CASSKGDTDTQYF,TGTGCCAGTAGTAAGGGGGACACCGATACGCAGTATTTT
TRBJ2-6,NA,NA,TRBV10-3,CAIPLGTRTSGANVLTF,TGTGCCATCCCATTGGGGACACGGACCTCTGGGGCCAACGTCCTGACTTTC
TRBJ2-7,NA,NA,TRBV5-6,CASSLASYEQYF,TGTGCCAGCAGCTTGGCCTCCTACGAGCAGTACTTC
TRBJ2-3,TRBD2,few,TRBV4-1,CASSQDGAGGPTDTQYF,TGCGCCAGCAGCCAAGATGGCGCGGGGGGCCCCACAGATACGCAGTATTTT
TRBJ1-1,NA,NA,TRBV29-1,CSAARGNTEAFF,TGCAGCGCCGCGAGGGGGAACACTGAAGCTTTCTTT
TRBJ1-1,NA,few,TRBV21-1,CASSSSRGNRTEAFF,TGTGCCAGCAGCTCGTCCCGGGGGAACCGCACTGAAGCTTTCTTT
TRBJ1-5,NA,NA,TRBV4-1,CASSRERGSSQHF,TGCGCCAGCAGCCGCGAAAGAGGGTCATCCCAGCATTTT